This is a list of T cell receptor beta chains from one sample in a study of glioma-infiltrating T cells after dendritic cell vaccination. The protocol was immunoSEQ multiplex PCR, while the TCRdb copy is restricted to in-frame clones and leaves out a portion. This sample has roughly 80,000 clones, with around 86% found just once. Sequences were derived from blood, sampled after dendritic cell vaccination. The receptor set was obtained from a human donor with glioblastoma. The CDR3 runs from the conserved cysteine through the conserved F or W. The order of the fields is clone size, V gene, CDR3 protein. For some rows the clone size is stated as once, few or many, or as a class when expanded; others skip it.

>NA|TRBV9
CASSVGGGYSYEQYF
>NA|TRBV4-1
CASSQTVDYMEEFF
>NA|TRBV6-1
CASTLYTGNTIYF
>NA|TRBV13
CASSSRGRGTGELFF
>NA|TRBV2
CASIQGISGNTIYF
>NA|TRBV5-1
CASSMTAGNNEQFF
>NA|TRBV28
CASSLSGSGSYEQYF
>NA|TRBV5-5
CASSSGLAGGPYEQYF
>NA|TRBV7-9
CASSPGLAGTETQYF
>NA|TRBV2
CASSSGTGGDTQYF
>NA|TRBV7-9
CASSRMGGPNEKLFF
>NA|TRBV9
CASSVALGGQTSGPIEQFF
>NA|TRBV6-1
CASSAGYRTYEQYF
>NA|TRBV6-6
CASSYSTGTYEQYF
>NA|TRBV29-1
CRVTGASSYNEQFF
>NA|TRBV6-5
CASRGQALGYNEQFF
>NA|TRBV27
CASSLSKGVYTEAFF
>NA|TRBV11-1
CASSLLAGGLLDTQYF
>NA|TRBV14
CASSQVIGDEQFF
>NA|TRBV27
CASGPGGPAYEQYF
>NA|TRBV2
CASLPPGTGLSGQYF
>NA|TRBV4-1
CASSQDQADYNEQFF
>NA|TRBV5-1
CASSGGHPLAEAFF
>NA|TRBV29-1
CSVFAGNRGRDEQYF
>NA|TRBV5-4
CASSLEGGRVRDTQYF
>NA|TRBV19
CASSMGSSYNEQFF
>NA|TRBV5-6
CASSLAGFRTGELFF
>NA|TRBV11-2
CASRDQLGASTDTQYF
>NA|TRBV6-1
CASSVQGFKGHTF
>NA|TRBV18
CASSPGQKNTEAFF
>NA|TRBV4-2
CASSQAGGRAYEQYF
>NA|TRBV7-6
CASSTSGRVNTGELFF
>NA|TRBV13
CASSLVGSRGDTQYF
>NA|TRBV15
CATSRVYGDSPLHF
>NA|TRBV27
CASSRRGANTEAFF
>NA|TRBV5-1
CASSLGRQGTQYF
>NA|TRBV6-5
CASSAGQGNTGELFF
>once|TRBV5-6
CASIVAGGGTDTQYF
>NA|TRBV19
CASSMVQANQPQHF
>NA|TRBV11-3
CASSRGVQETQYF
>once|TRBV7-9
CASSLRLVRTDTQYF
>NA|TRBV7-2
CASSPGTYYYEQYF
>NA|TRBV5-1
CASSLGGVNEKLFF
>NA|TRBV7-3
CASSFGQGGTEAFF
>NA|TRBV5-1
CASSLTDPINQPQHF
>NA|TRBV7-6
CASSLGAGGSDTQYF
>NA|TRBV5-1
CASSFGGDTEAFF
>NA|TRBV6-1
CASRYGRGTEAFF
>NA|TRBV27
CASSFGVWTEAFF
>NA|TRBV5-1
CASSIGTGQETQYF
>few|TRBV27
CASSIGINSPLHF
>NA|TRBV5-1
CASSPQGAAGNTIYF
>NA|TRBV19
CASSNRAQNTEAFF
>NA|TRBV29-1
CSVEDGEETQYF
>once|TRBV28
CASSRTGGDEKLFF
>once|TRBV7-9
CASSLATSGLYNEQFF
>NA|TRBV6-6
CASSYSGDIQYF
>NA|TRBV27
CASSTTGPWMPMQPQHF
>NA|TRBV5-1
CASSLNLPSKDTQYF